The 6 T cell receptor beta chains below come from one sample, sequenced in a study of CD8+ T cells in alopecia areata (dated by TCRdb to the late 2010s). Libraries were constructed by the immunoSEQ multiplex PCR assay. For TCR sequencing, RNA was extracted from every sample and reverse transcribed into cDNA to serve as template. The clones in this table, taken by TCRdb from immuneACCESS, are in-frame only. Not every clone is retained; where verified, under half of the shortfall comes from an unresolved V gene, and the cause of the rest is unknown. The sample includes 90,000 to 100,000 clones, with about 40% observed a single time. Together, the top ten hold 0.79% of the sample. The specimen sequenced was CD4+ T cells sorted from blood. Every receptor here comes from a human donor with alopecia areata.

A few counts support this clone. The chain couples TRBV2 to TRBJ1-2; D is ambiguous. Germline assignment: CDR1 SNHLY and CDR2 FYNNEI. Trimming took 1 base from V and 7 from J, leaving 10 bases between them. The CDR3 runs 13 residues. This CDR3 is CASSEDRGSGYTF. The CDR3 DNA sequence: TGTGCCAGCAGTGAAGATCGAGGGAGTGGCTACACCTTC.

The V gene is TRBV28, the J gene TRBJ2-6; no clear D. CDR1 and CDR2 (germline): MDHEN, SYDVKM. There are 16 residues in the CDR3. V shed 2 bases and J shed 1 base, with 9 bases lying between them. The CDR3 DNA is TGTGCCAGCAGTTTAGATAGGTATTCTGGGGCCAACGTCCTGACTTTC. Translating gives CASSLDRYSGANVLTF.

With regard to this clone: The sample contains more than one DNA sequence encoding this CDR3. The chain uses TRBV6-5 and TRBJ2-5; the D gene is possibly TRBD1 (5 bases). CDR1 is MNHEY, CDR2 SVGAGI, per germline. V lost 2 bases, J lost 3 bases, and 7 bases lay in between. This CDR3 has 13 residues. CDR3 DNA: TGTGCCAGCAGTTACGGCAGGGAAGAGACCCAGTACTTC. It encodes CASSYGREETQYF.

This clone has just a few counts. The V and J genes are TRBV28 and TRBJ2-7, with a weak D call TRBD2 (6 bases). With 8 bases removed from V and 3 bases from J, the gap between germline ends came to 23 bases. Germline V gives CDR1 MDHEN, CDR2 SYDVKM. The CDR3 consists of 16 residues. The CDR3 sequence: CASVPRIAAQFYEQYF. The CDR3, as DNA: TGTGCCAGCGTCCCCCGAATAGCGGCCCAATTCTACGAGCAGTACTTC.

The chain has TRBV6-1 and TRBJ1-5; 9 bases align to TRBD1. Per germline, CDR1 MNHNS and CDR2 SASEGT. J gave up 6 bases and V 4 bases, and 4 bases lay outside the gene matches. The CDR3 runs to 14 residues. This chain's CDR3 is CASSGDRVSQPQHF. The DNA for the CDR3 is TGTGCCAGCAGTGGGGACAGGGTATCTCAGCCCCAGCATTTT.

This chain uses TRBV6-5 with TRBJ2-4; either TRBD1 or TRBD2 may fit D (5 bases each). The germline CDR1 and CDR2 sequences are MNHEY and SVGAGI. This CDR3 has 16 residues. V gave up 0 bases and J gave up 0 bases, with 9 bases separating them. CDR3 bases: TGTGCCAGCAGTTACTCCTTTGGGGGAGCCAAAAACATTCAGTACTTC. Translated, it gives CASSYSFGGAKNIQYF.